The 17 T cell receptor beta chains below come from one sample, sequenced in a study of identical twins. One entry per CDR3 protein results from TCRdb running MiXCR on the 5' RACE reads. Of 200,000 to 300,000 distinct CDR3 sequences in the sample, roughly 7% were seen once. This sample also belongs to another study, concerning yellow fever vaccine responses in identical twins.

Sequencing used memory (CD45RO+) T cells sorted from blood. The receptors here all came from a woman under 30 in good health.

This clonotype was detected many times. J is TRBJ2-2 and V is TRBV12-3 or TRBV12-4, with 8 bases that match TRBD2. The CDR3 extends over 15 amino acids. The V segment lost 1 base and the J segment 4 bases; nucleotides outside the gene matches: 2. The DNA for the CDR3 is TGTGCCAGCAGTTTAGGACTAGCGCTCACCGGGGAGCTGTTTTTT. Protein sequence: CASSLGLALTGELFF.

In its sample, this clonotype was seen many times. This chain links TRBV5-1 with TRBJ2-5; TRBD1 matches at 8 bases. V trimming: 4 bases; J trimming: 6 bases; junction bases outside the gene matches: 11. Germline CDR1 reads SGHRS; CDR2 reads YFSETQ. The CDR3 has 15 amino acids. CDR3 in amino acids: CASSPTTGQGQTQYF. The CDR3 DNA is TGCGCCAGCAGCCCTACGACCGGACAGGGCCAGACCCAGTACTTC.

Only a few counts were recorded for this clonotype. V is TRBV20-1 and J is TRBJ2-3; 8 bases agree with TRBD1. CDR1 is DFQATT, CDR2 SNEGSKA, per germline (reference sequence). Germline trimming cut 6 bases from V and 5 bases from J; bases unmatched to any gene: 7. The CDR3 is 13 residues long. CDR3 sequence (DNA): TGCAGTGCCCCAGACAGGGGAGTAGATACGCAGTATTTT. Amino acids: CSAPDRGVDTQYF.

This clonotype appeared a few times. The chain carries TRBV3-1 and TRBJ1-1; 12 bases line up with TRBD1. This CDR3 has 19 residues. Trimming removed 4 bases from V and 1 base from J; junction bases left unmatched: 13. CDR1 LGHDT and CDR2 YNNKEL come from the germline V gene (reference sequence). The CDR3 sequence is CASSPRDRGPLEGNTEAFF. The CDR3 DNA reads TGTGCCAGCAGCCCCCGGGACAGGGGGCCATTGGAGGGGAACACTGAAGCTTTCTTT.

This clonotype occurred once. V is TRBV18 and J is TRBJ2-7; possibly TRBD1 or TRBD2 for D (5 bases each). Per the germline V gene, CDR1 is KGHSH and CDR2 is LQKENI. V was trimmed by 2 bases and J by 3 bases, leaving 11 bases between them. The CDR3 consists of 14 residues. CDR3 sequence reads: CASSPEGYYYEQYF. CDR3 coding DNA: TGTGCCAGCTCACCAGAGGGGTACTACTACGAGCAGTACTTC.

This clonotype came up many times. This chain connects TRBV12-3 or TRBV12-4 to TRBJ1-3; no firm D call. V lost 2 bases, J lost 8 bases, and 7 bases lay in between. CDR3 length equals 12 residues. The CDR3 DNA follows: TGTGCCAGCAGTTTATGGGTAGACACCATATATTTT. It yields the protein CASSLWVDTIYF.

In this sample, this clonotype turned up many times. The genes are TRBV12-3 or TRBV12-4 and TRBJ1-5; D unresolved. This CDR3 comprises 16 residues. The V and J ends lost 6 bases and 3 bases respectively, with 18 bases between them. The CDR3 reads CASSPTLGSNNQPQHF. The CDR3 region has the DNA TGTGCCAGCAGCCCAACGCTCGGGTCGAACAATCAGCCCCAGCATTTT.

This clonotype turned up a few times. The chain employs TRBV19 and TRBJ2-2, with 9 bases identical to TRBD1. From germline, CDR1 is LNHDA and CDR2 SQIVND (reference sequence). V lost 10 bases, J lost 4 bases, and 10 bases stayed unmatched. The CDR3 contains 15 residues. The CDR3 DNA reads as TGTGCCATCCGACCCGGGACAGGGACCACCGGGGAGCTGTTTTTT. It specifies CAIRPGTGTTGELFF. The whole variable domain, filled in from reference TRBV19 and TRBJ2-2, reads DGGITQSPKYLFRKEGQNVTLSCEQNLNHDAMYWYRQDPGQGLRLIYYSQIVNDFQKGDIAEGYSVSREKKESFPLTVTSAQKNPTAFYLCAIRPGTGTTGELFFGEGSRLTVL.

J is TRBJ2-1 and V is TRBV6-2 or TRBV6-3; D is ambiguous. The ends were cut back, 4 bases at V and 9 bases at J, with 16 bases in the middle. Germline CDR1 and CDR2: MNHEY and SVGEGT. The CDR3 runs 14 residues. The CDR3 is CASSSPRPNSEQFF. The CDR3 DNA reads TGTGCCAGCAGTTCTCCCCGCCCAAACAGTGAGCAGTTCTTC.

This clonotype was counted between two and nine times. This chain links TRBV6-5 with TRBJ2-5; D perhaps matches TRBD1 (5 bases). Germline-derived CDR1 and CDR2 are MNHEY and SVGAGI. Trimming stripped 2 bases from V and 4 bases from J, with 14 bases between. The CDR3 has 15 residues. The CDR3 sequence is CASSYQKGWGETQYF. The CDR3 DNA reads TGTGCCAGCAGTTACCAGAAGGGGTGGGGAGAGACCCAGTACTTC.

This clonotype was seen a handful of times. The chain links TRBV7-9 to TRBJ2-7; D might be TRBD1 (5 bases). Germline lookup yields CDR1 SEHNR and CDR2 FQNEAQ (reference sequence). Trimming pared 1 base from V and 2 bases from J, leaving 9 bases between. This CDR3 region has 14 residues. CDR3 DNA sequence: TGTGCCAGCAGCTTAGGGACATTGCCCTACGAGCAGTACTTC. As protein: CASSLGTLPYEQYF.

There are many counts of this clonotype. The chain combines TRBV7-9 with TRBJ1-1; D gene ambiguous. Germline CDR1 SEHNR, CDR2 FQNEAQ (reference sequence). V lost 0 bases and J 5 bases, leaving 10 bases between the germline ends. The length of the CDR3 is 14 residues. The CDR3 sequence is CASSLASSGTEAFF. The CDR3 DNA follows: TGTGCCAGCAGCTTAGCCAGTTCGGGTACTGAAGCTTTCTTT.

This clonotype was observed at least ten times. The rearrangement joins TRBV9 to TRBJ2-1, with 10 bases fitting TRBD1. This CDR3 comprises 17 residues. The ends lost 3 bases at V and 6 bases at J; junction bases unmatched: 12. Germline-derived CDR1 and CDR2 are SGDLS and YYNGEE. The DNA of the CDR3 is TGTGCCAGCAGCGATCCCTCCGGGACAGGGGATGTCAATGAGCAGTTCTTC. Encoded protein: CASSDPSGTGDVNEQFF.

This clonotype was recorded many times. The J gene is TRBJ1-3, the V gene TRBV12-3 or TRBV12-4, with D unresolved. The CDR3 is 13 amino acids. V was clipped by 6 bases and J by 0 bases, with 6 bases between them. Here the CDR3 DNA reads TGTGCCAGCAGAATAGGCTCTGGAAACACCATATATTTT. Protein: CASRIGSGNTIYF.

The CDR3 DNA reads as TGTGCCACCAGTGATCAACTAGCGGAGTACAATGAGCAGTTCTTC. This encodes CATSDQLAEYNEQFF. The J gene is TRBJ2-1, the V gene TRBV24-1; 8 bases are shared with TRBD2. The germline gives CDR1 KGHDR, CDR2 SFDVKD. The ends lost 3 bases at V and 4 bases at J; junction bases unmatched: 4. This CDR3 contains 15 residues.

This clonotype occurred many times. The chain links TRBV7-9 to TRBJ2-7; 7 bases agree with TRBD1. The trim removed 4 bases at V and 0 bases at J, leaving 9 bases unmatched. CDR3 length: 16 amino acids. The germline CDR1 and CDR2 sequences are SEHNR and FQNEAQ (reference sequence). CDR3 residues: CASSYTRQGLSYEQYF. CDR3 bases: TGTGCCAGCAGCTACACTAGACAGGGCCTCTCCTACGAGCAGTACTTC.

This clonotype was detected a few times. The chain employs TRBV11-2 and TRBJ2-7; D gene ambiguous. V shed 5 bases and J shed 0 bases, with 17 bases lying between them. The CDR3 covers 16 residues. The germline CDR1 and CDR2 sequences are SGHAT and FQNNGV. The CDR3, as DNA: TGTGCCAGCAGCCCCCGGCATACTGGCGACTCCTACGAGCAGTACGTC. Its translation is CASSPRHTGDSYEQYV.